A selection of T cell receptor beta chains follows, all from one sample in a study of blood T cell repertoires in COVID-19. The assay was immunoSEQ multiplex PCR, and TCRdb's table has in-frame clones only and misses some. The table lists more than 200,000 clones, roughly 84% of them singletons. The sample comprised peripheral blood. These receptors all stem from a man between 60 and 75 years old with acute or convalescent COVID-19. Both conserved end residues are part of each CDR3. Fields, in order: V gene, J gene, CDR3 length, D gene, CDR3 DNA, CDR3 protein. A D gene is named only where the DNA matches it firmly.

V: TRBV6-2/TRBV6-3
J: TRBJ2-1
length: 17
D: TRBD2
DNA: TGTGCCAGCAGTGCGGGTATCGGACTAGCGGGAGGGAATGAGCAGTTCTTC
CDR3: CASSAGIGLAGGNEQFF

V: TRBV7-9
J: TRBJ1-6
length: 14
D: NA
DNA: TGTGCCAGCAGCTTAGTAACAGTACATTCACCCCTCCACTTT
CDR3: CASSLVTVHSPLHF

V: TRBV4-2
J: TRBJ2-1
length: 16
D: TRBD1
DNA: TGTGCCAGCAGCCAAAAGGGACAGGGATCCTACAATGAGCAGTTCTTC
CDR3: CASSQKGQGSYNEQFF

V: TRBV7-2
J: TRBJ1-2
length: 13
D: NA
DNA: TGTGCCAGCAGCTTAGAGGAGGGCTATGGCTACACCTTC
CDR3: CASSLEEGYGYTF

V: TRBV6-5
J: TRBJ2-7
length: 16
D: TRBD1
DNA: TGTGCCAGCAGTTCAACCGGGACAGGGCTTATCTACGAGCAGTACTTC
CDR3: CASSSTGTGLIYEQYF

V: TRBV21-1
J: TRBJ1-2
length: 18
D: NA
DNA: TGTGCCAGCAGCAAAGCAACGGAACAGGGGGCCATATTCTATGGCTACACCTTC
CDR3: CASSKATEQGAIFYGYTF

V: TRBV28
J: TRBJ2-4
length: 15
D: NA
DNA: TGTGCCAGCAGTTACAGGACCTTAGCCAAAAACATTCAGTACTTC
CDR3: CASSYRTLAKNIQYF

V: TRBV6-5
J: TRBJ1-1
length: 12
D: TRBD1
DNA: TGTGCCAGCAGTTCCCTGGACAGGGAGGCTTTCTTT
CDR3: CASSSLDREAFF

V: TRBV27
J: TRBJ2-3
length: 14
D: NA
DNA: TGTGCCAGCAGTTTATGGGGCAACACAGATACGCAGTATTTT
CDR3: CASSLWGNTDTQYF

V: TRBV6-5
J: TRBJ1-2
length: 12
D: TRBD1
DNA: TGTGCCAGCAGCCGGGGACAGGGAAACACTACCTTC
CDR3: CASSRGQGNTTF

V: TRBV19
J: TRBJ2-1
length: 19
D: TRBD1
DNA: TGTGCCAGGAGTATTCCCCGGGACAGGAGACGTAGCTCCTACAATGAGCAGTTCTTC
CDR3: CARSIPRDRRRSSYNEQFF

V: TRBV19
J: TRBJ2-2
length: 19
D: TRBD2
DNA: TGTGCCAGTAGTAGGAGTCTGGCTAGCGGGAGATGGGGTACCGGGGAGCTGTTTTTT
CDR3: CASSRSLASGRWGTGELFF

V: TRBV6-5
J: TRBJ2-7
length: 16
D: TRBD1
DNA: TGTGCCAGCAGTTACTCGGGACAGGGAGGACCCTACGAGCAGTACTTC
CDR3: CASSYSGQGGPYEQYF

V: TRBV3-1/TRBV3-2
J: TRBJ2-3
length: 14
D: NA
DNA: TGTGCCAGCAGCCTTAGGGACTCTACAGATACGCAGTATTTT
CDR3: CASSLRDSTDTQYF

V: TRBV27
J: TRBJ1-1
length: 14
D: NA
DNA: TGTGCCAGCAGTTTAGGGTTTGGGAGCACTGAAGCTTTCTTT
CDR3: CASSLGFGSTEAFF

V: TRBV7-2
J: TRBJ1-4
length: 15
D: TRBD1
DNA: TGTGCCAGCAGCCCCTCCGGGACAGGAGGGGAAAAACTGTTTTTT
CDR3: CASSPSGTGGEKLFF